This T cell receptor (beta chain) was profiled in a study of CD8+CD57+ T cells in acquired aplastic anemia. Study summary: The DNA of sorted CD4+ and CD8+ cells averaged around 3 ug. Study-wide points: No significant patient-versus-control difference appeared in CD8+ Simpson's diversity.

This clonotype came up many times. Its target is not known. The sequenced patients had an expansion of CD8+CD57+ cells seen by flow cytometry. No patient had been given any therapy when blood was sampled. CDR3 and TCR beta VDJ profiling relied on genomic DNA as the template. TCRdb independently ran MiXCR on the reads; one entry per CDR3 protein. The table lists around 430,000 distinct CDR3 sequences, about a third of them singletons, with about 0.8% in the top ten. Germline lookup yields CDR1 ENHRY and CDR2 SYGVKD. The V end was cut by 3 bases, the J end by 12 bases, with 12 bases between. The CDR3 spans 11 residues.

This sequence was found in a human donor with aplastic anemia. What was sequenced was sorted CD4+, CD8+, or CD8+CD57+ T cells (not recorded which) from PBMCs. The rearrangement links TRBV10-3 to TRBJ2-7; perhaps TRBD1 as D (6 bases). Here the CDR3 DNA reads TGTGCCATCAGTGACAGGGGTGTTACGTACTTC. This gives the protein CAISDRGVTYF.